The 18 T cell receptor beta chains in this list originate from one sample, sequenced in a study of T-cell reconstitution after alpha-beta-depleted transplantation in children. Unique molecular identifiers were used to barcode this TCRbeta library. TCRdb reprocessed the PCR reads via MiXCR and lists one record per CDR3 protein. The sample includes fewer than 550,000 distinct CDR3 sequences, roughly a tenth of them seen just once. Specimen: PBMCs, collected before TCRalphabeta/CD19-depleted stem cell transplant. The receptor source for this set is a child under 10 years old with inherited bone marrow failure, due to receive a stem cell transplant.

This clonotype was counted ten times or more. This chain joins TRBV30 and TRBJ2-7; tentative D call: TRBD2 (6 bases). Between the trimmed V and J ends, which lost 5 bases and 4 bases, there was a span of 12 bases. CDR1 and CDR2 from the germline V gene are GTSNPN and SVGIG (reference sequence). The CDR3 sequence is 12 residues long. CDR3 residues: CAWDEGTYEQYF. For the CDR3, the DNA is TGTGCCTGGGACGAGGGGACTTACGAGCAGTACTTC.

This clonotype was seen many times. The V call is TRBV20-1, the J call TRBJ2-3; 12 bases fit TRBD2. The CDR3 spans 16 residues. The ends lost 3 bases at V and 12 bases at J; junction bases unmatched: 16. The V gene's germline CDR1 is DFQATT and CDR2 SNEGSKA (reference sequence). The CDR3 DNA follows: TGCAGTGCTAGTACCCTGCGACTAGCGGGGGTGACGGATCAGTATTTT. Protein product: CSASTLRLAGVTDQYF.

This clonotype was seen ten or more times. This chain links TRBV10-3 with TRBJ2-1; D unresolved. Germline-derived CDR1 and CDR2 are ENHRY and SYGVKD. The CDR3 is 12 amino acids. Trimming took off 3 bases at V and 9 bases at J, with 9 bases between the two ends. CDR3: CAISDVRTEQFF. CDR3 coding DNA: TGTGCCATCAGTGATGTACGGACTGAGCAGTTCTTC.

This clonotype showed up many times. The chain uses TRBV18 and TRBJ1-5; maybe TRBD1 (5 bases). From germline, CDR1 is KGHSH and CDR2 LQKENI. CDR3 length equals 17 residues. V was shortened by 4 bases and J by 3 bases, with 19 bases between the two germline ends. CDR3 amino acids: CASSQNGTGLVNQPQHF. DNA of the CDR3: TGTGCCAGCTCACAAAACGGGACTGGTCTAGTCAATCAGCCCCAGCATTTT.

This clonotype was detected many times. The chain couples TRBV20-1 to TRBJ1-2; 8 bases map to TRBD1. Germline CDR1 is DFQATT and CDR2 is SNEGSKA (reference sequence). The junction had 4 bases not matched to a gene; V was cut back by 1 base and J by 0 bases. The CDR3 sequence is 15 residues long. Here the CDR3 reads CSARGQGPANYGYTF. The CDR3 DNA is TGCAGTGCTAGAGGACAGGGGCCAGCTAACTATGGCTACACCTTC.

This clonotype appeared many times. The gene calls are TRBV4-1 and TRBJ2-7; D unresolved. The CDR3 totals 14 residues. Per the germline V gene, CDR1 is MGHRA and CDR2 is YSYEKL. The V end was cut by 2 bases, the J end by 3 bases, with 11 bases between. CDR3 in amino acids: CASSQTPRNYEQYF. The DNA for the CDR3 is TGCGCCAGCAGCCAAACCCCACGGAACTACGAGCAGTACTTC.

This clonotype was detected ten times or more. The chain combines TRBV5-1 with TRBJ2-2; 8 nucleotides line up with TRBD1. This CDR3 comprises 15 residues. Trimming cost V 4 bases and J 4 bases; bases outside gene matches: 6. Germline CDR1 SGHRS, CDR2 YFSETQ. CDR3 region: CASSPDRAGTGELFF. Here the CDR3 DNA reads TGCGCCAGCAGCCCGGACAGGGCGGGCACCGGGGAGCTGTTTTTT.

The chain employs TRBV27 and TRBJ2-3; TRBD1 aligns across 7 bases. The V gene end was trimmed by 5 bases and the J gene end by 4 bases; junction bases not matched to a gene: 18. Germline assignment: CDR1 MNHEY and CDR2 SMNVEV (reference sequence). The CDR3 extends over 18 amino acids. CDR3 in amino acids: CASSPLSAETGYSDTQYF. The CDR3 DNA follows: TGTGCCAGCAGTCCCCTCTCCGCCGAGACAGGGTACTCAGATACGCAGTATTTT.

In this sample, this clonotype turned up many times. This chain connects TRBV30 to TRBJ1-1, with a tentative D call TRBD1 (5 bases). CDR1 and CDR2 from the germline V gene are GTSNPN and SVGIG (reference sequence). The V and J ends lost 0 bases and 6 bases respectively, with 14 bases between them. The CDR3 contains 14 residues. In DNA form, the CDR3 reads TGTGCCTGGAGTGTGAGTGGGGGTTGGTCTGAAGCTTTCTTT. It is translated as CAWSVSGGWSEAFF. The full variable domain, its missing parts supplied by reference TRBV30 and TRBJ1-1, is SQTIHQWPATLVQPVGSPLSLECTVEGTSNPNLYWYRQAAGRGLQLLFYSVGIGQISSEVPQNLSASRPQDRQFILSSKKLLLSDSGFYLCAWSVSGGWSEAFFGQGTRLTVV.

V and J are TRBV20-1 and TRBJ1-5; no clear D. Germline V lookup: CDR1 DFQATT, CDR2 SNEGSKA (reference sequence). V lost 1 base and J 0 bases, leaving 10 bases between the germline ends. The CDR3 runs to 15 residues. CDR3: CSARGGWDSNQPQHF. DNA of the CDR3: TGCAGTGCTAGAGGTGGCTGGGATAGCAATCAGCCCCAGCATTTT.

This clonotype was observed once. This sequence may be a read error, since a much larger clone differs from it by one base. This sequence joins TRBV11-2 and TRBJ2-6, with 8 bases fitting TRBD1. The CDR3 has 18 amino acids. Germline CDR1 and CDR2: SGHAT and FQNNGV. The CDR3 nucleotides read TGTGCCAGCAGCTTAGGTGTTGCAGGGGGCTTTGGGGCCAACGTCCTGATTTTC. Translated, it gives CASSLGVAGGFGANVLIF. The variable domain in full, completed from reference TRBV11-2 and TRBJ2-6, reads EAGVAQSPRYKIIEKRQSVAFWCNPISGHATLYWYQQILGQGPKLLIQFQNNGVVDDSQLPKDRFSAERLKGVDSTLKIQPAKLEDSAVYLCASSLGVAGGFGANVLIFGAGSRLTVL.

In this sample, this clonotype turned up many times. CDR3 residues: CASSFESGQLYNSPLHF. As DNA, the CDR3 is TGTGCCAGCAGTTTCGAGTCGGGACAGCTTTATAATTCACCCCTCCACTTT. The V call is TRBV28, the J call TRBJ1-6, with 7 bases aligning to TRBD1. This CDR3 spans 17 amino acids. The V segment lost 3 bases and the J segment 4 bases; nucleotides outside the gene matches: 9. In germline, CDR1 is MDHEN, CDR2 SYDVKM.

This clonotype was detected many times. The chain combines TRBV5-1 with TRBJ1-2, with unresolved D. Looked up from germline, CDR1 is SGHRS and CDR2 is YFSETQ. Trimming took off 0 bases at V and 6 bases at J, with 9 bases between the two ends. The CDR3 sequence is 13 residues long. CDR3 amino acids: CASSLASGDGYTF. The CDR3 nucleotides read TGCGCCAGCAGCTTGGCCAGTGGGGATGGCTACACCTTC.

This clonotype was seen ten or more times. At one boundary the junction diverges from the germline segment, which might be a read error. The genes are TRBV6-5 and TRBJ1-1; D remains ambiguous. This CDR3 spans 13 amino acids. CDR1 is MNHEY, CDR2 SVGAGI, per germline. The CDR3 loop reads CASSYGTDLQAFF. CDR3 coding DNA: TGTGCCAGTAGTTACGGAACTGACCTGCAAGCTTTCTTT.

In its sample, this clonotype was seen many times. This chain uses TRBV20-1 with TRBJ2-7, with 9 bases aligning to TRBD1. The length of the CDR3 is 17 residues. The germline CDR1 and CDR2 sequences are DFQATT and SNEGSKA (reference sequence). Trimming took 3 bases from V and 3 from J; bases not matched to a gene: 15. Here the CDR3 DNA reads TGCAGTGCTAGTCATTTAAGGGCCGGGACAGGGTACTACGAGCAGTACTTC. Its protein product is CSASHLRAGTGYYEQYF.

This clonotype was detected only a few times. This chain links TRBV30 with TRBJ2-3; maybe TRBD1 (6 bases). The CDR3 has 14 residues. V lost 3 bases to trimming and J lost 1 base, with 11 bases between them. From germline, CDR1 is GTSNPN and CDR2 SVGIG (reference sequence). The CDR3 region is CAWRKAGGTDTQYF. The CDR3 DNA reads TGTGCCTGGAGGAAGGCAGGGGGCACAGATACGCAGTATTTT.

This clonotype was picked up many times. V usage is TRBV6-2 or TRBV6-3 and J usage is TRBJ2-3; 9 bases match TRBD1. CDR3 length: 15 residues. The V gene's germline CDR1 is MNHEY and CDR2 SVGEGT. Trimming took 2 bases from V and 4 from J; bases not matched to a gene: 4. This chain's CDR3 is CASSYEDRGSDTQYF. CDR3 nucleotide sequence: TGTGCCAGCAGTTACGAGGACAGGGGTTCAGATACGCAGTATTTT.

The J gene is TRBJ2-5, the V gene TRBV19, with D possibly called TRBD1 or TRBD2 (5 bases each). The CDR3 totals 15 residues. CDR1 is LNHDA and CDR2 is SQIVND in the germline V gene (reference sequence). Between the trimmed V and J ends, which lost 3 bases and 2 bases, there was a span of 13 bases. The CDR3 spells CASSIGAELQETQYF. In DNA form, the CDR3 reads TGTGCCAGTAGTATCGGGGCAGAACTTCAAGAGACCCAGTACTTC.